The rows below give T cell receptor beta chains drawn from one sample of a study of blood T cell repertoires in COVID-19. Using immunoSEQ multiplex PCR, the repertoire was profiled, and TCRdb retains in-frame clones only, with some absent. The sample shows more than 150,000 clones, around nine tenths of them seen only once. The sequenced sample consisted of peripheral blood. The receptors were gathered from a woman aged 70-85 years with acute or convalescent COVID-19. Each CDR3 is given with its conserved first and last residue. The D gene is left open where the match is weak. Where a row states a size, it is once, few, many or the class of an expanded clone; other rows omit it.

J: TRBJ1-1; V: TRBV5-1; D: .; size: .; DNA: TGCGCCAGCAGAAACAGGGAGAACACTGAAGCTTTCTTT; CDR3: CASRNRENTEAFF
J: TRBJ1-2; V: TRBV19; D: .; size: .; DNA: TGTGCCAGTATCTCCCGGGGTGGGGAAGGCGTCTCTGGCTACACCTTC; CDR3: CASISRGGEGVSGYTF
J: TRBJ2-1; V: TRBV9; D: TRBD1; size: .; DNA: TGTGCCAGCAGCGCCAGGGGGCCCACTGAGCAGTTCTTC; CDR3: CASSARGPTEQFF
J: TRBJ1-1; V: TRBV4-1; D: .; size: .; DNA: TGCGCCAGCAGCCAAGATCACAGCACTGAAGCTTTCTTT; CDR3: CASSQDHSTEAFF
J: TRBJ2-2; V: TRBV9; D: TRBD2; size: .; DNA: TGTGCCAGCAGGAGACTAGCGGGGGGGCCCGGGGAGCTGTTTTTT; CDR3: CASRRLAGGPGELFF
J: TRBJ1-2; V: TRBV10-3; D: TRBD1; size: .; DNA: TGTGCCATCAGTCCGGGACAGGGCTATGGCTACACCTTC; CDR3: CAISPGQGYGYTF
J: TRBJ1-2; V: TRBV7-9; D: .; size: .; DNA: TGTGCCAGCAGCCCGGGGGGAGTGGCAGGGGCTTATGGCTACACCTTC; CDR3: CASSPGGVAGAYGYTF
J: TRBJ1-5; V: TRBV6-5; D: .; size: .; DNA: TGTGCCAGCAGTCTTGACAGGCTTAGCAATCAGCCCCAGCATTTT; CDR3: CASSLDRLSNQPQHF
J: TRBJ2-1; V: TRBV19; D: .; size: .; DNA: TGTGCCAGCTCCGGGGGAACGAGAGGGTCCTCCTACAATGAGCAGTTCTTC; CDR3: CASSGGTRGSSYNEQFF
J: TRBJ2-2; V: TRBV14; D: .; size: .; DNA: TGTGCCAGCAGCCCGCGGGGAATGAACACCGGGGAGCTGTTTTTT; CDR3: CASSPRGMNTGELFF
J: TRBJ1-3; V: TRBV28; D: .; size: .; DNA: TGTGCCAGCAGCGTAGCGGCCTCTGGAAACACCATATATTTT; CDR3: CASSVAASGNTIYF
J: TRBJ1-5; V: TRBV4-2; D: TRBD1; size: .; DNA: TGTGCCAGCAGCCAAAGAGCGGACAGGGGCAATCAGCCCCAGCATTTT; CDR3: CASSQRADRGNQPQHF
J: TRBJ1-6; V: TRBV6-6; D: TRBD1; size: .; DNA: TGTGCCAGCAGGGACGCCGGGACAGGGTTAACTTCACCCCTCCACTTT; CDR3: CASRDAGTGLTSPLHF
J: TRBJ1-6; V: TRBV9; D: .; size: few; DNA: TGTGCCAGCAGCGTAGACGGGAATTCACCCCTCCACTTT; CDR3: CASSVDGNSPLHF
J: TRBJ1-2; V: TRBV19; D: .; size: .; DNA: TGTGCCAGTAGAGGTATTGGGCGAGACTATGGCTACACCTTC; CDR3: CASRGIGRDYGYTF
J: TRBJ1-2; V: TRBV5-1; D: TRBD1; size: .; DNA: TGCGCCAGCAGCCAGATTCCGGGACAGGGATCGGATGGCTACACCTTC; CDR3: CASSQIPGQGSDGYTF
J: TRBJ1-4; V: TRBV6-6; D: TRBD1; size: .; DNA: TGTGCCAGCAAATTCAGGGACAGTGTTAATGAAAAACTGTTTTTT; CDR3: CASKFRDSVNEKLFF
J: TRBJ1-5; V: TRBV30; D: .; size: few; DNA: TGTGCCTGGTCTCACAGGGAGAATCAGCCCCAGCATTTT; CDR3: CAWSHRENQPQHF
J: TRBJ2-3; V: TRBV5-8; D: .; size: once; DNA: TGTGCCAGCAGCTTGGTACAGGGTTTCCGTAGCAGCACAGATACGCAGTATTTT; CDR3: CASSLVQGFRSSTDTQYF
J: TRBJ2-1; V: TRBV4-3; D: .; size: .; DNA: TGCGCCAGCAGCCAAGATCGAGGGGGGGCCTACAATGAGCAGTTCTTC; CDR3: CASSQDRGGAYNEQFF
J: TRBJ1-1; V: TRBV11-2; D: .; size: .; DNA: TGTGCCAGCAGCGTACTGGGGGCGTGGGCTTTCTTT; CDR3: CASSVLGAWAFF
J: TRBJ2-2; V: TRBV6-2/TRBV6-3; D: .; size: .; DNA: TGTGCCAGCAGTTACGTGGCGACAAACACCGGGGAGCTGTTTTTT; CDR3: CASSYVATNTGELFF
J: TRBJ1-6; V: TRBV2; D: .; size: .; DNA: TGTGCCAGCAGTGAAGGGACAGTAGATAATTCACCCCTCCACTTT; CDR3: CASSEGTVDNSPLHF
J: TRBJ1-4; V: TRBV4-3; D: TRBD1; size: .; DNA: TGCGCCAGCAGCCGCGGACAGGGTTTTGGTGAAAAACTGTTTTTT; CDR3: CASSRGQGFGEKLFF
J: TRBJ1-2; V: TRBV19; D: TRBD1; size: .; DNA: TGTGCCAGTAGTCCCCGGGACAGGGATAATGGCTACACCTTC; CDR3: CASSPRDRDNGYTF
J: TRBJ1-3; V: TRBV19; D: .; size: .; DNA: TGTGCCAGTAGTCCATCGGACACCTCTGGAAACACCATATATTTT; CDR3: CASSPSDTSGNTIYF